These 27 T cell receptor beta chains came from one sample sequenced in a study of blood T cell repertoires in COVID-19. Profiled with immunoSEQ multiplex PCR; TCRdb holds only in-frame clones, not every one. The sample holds under 350,000 clones, under 95% seen once. The sequencing input was PBMCs or T cells enriched from blood (not recorded which). Source of these receptors: a man in his sixties who had recovered from COVID-19.

The chain is built from TRBV4-2 and TRBJ1-6; D call uncertain. Germline CDR1 LGHNA, CDR2 YNFKEQ. V was shortened by 0 bases and J by 5 bases, with 14 bases between the two germline ends. This CDR3 region has 17 residues. The CDR3 loop reads CASSQDPDLGHNSPLHF. The CDR3 DNA reads as TGTGCCAGCAGCCAAGATCCCGATCTTGGCCATAATTCACCCCTCCACTTT.

As for this clone: The identical CDR3 is also encoded by other nucleotide sequences in the sample. The rearrangement uses TRBV13 and TRBJ2-5; 11 bases map to TRBD2. CDR3 length: 14 residues. V was pared by 5 bases and J by 5 bases, with 4 bases of the junction left unmatched. The V gene's germline CDR1 is PRHDT and CDR2 FYEKMQ (reference sequence). The CDR3 is CASSLRTSGETQYF. The CDR3 nucleotides read TGTGCCAGCAGCCTCAGGACTAGCGGGGAGACCCAGTACTTC.

This clone was found a few times. This rearrangement joins TRBV5-1 to TRBJ1-1; 7 bases map to TRBD1. Germline assignment: CDR1 SGHRS and CDR2 YFSETQ. Germline trimming cut 5 bases from V and 5 bases from J; bases unmatched to any gene: 3. The CDR3 loop spans 12 amino acids. Here the CDR3 DNA reads TGCGCCAGCAGTAGGGGGCGTACTGAAGCTTTCTTT. It codes for CASSRGRTEAFF.

This clone was seen a few times. V gene TRBV7-2 combines with J gene TRBJ1-5, with a possible D match to TRBD1 (5 bases). Per the germline V gene, CDR1 is SGHTA and CDR2 is FQGNSA. The CDR3 has 14 amino acids. Trimming took 5 bases from V and 3 from J, leaving 11 bases between them. CDR3 in amino acids: CASSPSGANQPQHF. For the CDR3, the DNA is TGTGCCAGCAGCCCCAGTGGGGCCAATCAGCCCCAGCATTTT. Filled out from reference TRBV7-2 and TRBJ1-5, the complete variable domain reads GAGVSQSPSNKVTEKGKDVELRCDPISGHTALYWYRQSLGQGLEFLIYFQGNSAPDKSGLPSDRFSAERTGGSVSTLTIQRTQQEDSAVYLCASSPSGANQPQHFGDGTRLSIL.

The V and J genes are TRBV24-1 and TRBJ2-1; 8 nucleotides line up with TRBD2. Germline V CDR1 and CDR2: KGHDR, SFDVKD. CDR3 length equals 16 residues. J was trimmed by 4 bases and V by 3 bases; bases with no gene match: 7. The DNA for the CDR3 is TGTGCCACCAGTGATCTAGCGGGCAAAAGATACAATGAGCAGTTCTTC. Its protein is CATSDLAGKRYNEQFF.

This chain joins TRBV7-2 and TRBJ2-7, with 7 positions matching TRBD2. Germline V gene lookup returns CDR1 SGHTA and CDR2 FQGNSA. Trimming removed 1 base from V and 2 bases from J; junction bases left unmatched: 5. The length of the CDR3 is 15 residues. CDR3 nucleotide sequence: TGTGCCAGCAGCTTAGGCTCTAGCGGCACCTACGAGCAGTACTTC. Its protein product is CASSLGSSGTYEQYF.

This chain uses TRBV10-2 with TRBJ1-5; D remains ambiguous. Per germline, CDR1 WSHSY and CDR2 SAAADI. The CDR3 consists of 16 residues. Between the trimmed V and J ends, which lost 0 bases and 0 bases, there was a span of 9 bases. The CDR3 DNA reads as TGCGCCAGCAGTGAGTCGTTTCGGTATAGCAATCAGCCCCAGCATTTT. It encodes CASSESFRYSNQPQHF.

The CDR3 DNA follows: TGTGCCAGCTCACTAGGGGGCACCGGGGAGCTGTTTTTT. It codes for CASSLGGTGELFF. J is TRBJ2-2 and V is TRBV18; perhaps TRBD1 as D (6 bases). This CDR3 region has 13 residues. In germline, CDR1 is KGHSH, CDR2 LQKENI. The V gene lost 4 bases and the J gene lost 4 bases, with 7 bases spanning the gap.

In the case of this clone: At one end the junction does not follow the germline gene, possibly because of a read error. CDR3 amino acids: CASSLFKTSGSEQYF. In nucleotides, the CDR3 is TGTGCTAGCAGCTTATTTAAGACTAGCGGGAGCGAGCAGTACTTC. The chain recombines TRBV7-7 with TRBJ2-7, with 12 bases identical to TRBD2. CDR1 is SSHAT, CDR2 FNYEAQ, per germline (reference sequence). This CDR3 is built from 15 residues.

The chain employs TRBV7-8 and TRBJ1-6; 9 bases map to TRBD1. Trimming removed 4 bases from V and 10 bases from J; junction bases left unmatched: 5. Germline loops: CDR1 SGHVS, CDR2 FQNEAQ. The CDR3 contains 14 residues. The CDR3 region is CASSSNRGRSPLHF. DNA of the CDR3: TGTGCCAGCAGCTCGAACAGGGGGCGGTCACCCCTCCACTTT.

The chain carries TRBV19 and TRBJ2-7, with 9 positions matching TRBD1. This CDR3 has 14 residues. Trimming removed 3 bases from V and 3 bases from J; junction bases left unmatched: 3. Germline CDR1 reads LNHDA; CDR2 reads SQIVND (reference sequence). The CDR3 coding sequence is TGTGCCAGTAGTATTACAGGGGGCGGCTACGAGCAGTACTTC. Amino acids: CASSITGGGYEQYF.

The chain uses TRBV7-9 and TRBJ2-2, with D possibly being TRBD1 (5 bases). Germline V gene data show CDR1 as SEHNR and CDR2 as FQNEAQ (reference sequence). The CDR3 has 15 amino acids. Trimming removed 1 base from V and 4 bases from J, with 10 bases in between. The CDR3 sequence: CASSLVLQATGELFF. Written as DNA, the CDR3 is TGTGCCAGCAGCTTAGTCCTACAGGCCACCGGGGAGCTGTTTTTT.

This clone has just a few counts. The chain employs TRBV12-3 or TRBV12-4 and TRBJ1-2; D not resolved. Trimming pared 2 bases from V and 4 bases from J, leaving 8 bases between. The CDR3 totals 13 residues. The CDR3 region is CASSLSNSYGYTF. CDR3 coding DNA: TGTGCCAGCAGTTTAAGTAATAGCTATGGCTACACCTTC.

This clone turned up a few times. J is TRBJ1-1 and V is TRBV6-1; TRBD1 might be the D (5 bases). The CDR3 spans 15 residues. V dropped 0 bases and J dropped 3 bases, with 11 bases sitting between them. Germline lookup yields CDR1 MNHNS and CDR2 SASEGT. Here the CDR3 reads CASSEAPRADTEAFF. The CDR3 DNA sequence: TGTGCCAGCAGTGAAGCCCCCAGGGCAGACACTGAAGCTTTCTTT.

The rearrangement links TRBV3-1 (or the pseudogene TRBV3-2) to TRBJ2-2; tentatively, D is TRBD2 (5 bases). This CDR3 spans 14 amino acids. The ends were cut back, 4 bases at V and 4 bases at J, with 10 bases in the middle. Looked up from germline, CDR1 is LGHDT and CDR2 is YNNKEL (reference sequence). The CDR3 sequence is CASSLSSGTGELFF. The CDR3 nucleotides read TGTGCCAGCAGCCTCTCGAGCGGCACCGGGGAGCTGTTTTTT.

The rearrangement joins TRBV27 to TRBJ2-1, with TRBD1 matching 11 bases. The V gene end was trimmed by 5 bases and the J gene end by 5 bases; junction bases not matched to a gene: 8. The CDR3 has 16 residues. Germline CDR1 and CDR2: MNHEY and SMNVEV (reference sequence). In DNA form, the CDR3 reads TGTGCCAGCAGTCCGGGACAGGGGGTTGTGGACAATGAGCAGTTCTTC. This translates into CASSPGQGVVDNEQFF.

The chain couples TRBV6-6 to TRBJ1-2, with TRBD1 identical over 7 bases. The junction had 10 bases not matched to a gene; V was cut back by 5 bases and J by 4 bases. Germline V gives CDR1 MNHNY, CDR2 SVGAGI (reference sequence). This CDR3 comprises 15 residues. The DNA for the CDR3 is TGTGCCAGCAGTGCGGGACAGTCCGCGTTCTATGGCTACACCTTC. Amino acid sequence: CASSAGQSAFYGYTF.

V is TRBV19 and J is TRBJ2-6; 8 positions match TRBD1. Germline V gene data show CDR1 as LNHDA and CDR2 as SQIVND (reference sequence). V trimming: 5 bases; J trimming: 4 bases; junction bases outside the gene matches: 10. This CDR3 is 17 amino acids long. Written as DNA, the CDR3 is TGTGCCAGTAGTTCACGGACAGGGACCGACGGGGCCAACGTCCTGACTTTC. Translated, it gives CASSSRTGTDGANVLTF.

The CDR3 nucleotides read TGTGCCAGCAGCCAGGGCAGGGGTGGGTCGGGGCCCCAGCATTTT. Translating gives CASSQGRGGSGPQHF. The genes are TRBV3-1 (or the pseudogene TRBV3-2) and TRBJ1-5, with D possibly TRBD1 on 6 matching bases. CDR3 length: 15 residues. Germline V gives CDR1 LGHDT, CDR2 YNNKEL (reference sequence). V shed 3 bases and J shed 9 bases, with 18 bases lying between them.

V gene TRBV25-1 combines with J gene TRBJ1-2, with a tentative D call TRBD1 (5 bases). In germline, CDR1 is MGHDK, CDR2 SYGVNS. V was clipped by 4 bases and J by 7 bases, with 10 bases between them. The CDR3 covers 12 residues. Written as DNA, the CDR3 is TGTGCCAGCAGTGCCGGGGGGGGTGGCTACACCTTC. Translated, it gives CASSAGGGGYTF.

The chain combines TRBV25-1 with TRBJ1-2; no clear D gene. This CDR3 has 13 amino acids. The germline V gene encodes CDR1 MGHDK and CDR2 SYGVNS. V gave up 2 bases and J gave up 8 bases, with 12 bases separating them. The CDR3 region is CASSEIEGRGYTF. CDR3 in DNA: TGTGCCAGCAGTGAAATTGAGGGAAGAGGCTACACCTTC.

The V call is TRBV7-2, the J call TRBJ1-6; a possible D gene is TRBD1 (5 bases). Germline CDR1 SGHTA, CDR2 FQGNSA. The CDR3 has 18 amino acids. The V and J ends lost 2 bases and 0 bases respectively, with 14 bases between them. The chain's CDR3 is CASSLPWTHSSYNSPLHF. DNA of the CDR3: TGTGCCAGCAGCTTACCTTGGACACATAGCTCCTATAATTCACCCCTCCACTTT.

The genes are TRBV5-1 and TRBJ1-1, with D maybe TRBD1 (5 bases). Germline V gene lookup returns CDR1 SGHRS and CDR2 YFSETQ. There are 14 residues in the CDR3. V was clipped by 4 bases and J by 1 base, with 11 bases between them. CDR3 DNA: TGCGCCAGCAGCCAAGGACAACCGAACACTGAAGCTTTCTTT. Protein product: CASSQGQPNTEAFF.

This rearrangement joins TRBV5-5 to TRBJ1-5, with 7 nucleotides matching TRBD1. The V segment lost 4 bases and the J segment 5 bases; nucleotides outside the gene matches: 15. This CDR3 has 17 residues. Germline CDR1 reads SGHKS; CDR2 reads YYEKEE (reference sequence). The CDR3 DNA is TGTGCCAGCAGCCCAACTGACAGGGACGTTAAGGATCAGCCCCAGCATTTT. Encoded protein: CASSPTDRDVKDQPQHF. Complete variable domain (other parts from reference TRBV5-5 and TRBJ1-5): DAGVTQSPTHLIKTRGQQVTLRCSPISGHKSVSWYQQVLGQGPQFIFQYYEKEERGRGNFPDRFSARQFPNYSSELNVNALLLGDSALYLCASSPTDRDVKDQPQHFGDGTRLSIL.

J is TRBJ2-7 and V is TRBV25-1; D is possibly TRBD2 (6 bases). Germline CDR1 MGHDK, CDR2 SYGVNS. The CDR3 loop spans 14 amino acids. V was trimmed by 3 bases and J by 9 bases, leaving 18 bases between them. CDR3: CASSDAGRVTLQYF. CDR3 in DNA: TGTGCCAGCAGTGACGCGGGACGGGTAACATTGCAGTACTTC.

J is TRBJ2-3 and V is TRBV23-1; 12 bases map to TRBD2. TRBV23-1 qualifies as an ORF whose function is uncertain. The ends lost 1 base at V and 6 bases at J; junction bases unmatched: 11. There are 18 residues in the CDR3. DNA of the CDR3: TGCGCCAGCAGTCAATTGCCCCGCCGGGGGACTAGCGGGGATACGCAGTATTTT. Translation gives CASSQLPRRGTSGDTQYF.

The chain carries TRBV27 and TRBJ2-7; no clear D. This CDR3 spans 14 amino acids. Trimming stripped 6 bases from V and 3 bases from J, with 15 bases between. Germline V gene sequence: CDR1 MNHEY, CDR2 SMNVEV (reference sequence). Here the CDR3 reads CASRNTYLYYEQYF. The CDR3 DNA follows: TGTGCCAGCAGGAACACGTACCTTTACTACGAGCAGTACTTC.